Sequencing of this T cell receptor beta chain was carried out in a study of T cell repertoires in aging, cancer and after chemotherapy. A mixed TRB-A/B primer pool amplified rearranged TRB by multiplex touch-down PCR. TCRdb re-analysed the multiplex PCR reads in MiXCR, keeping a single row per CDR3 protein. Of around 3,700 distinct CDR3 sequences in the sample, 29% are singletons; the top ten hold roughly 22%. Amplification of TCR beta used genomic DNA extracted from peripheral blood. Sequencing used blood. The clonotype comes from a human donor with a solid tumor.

The CDR3 here is CASSLDRSYGYTF. CDR3 sequence (DNA): TGTGCCAGCAGCTTGGACCGAAGCTATGGCTACACCTTC. The rearrangement links TRBV5-4 to TRBJ1-2; D call uncertain. This CDR3 is 13 amino acids long. Trimming cost V 0 bases and J 4 bases, with 7 bases left between them. From germline, CDR1 is SGHNT and CDR2 YYREEE (reference sequence). The full variable domain, its missing parts supplied by reference TRBV5-4 and TRBJ1-2, is ETGVTQSPTHLIKTRGQQVTLRCSSQSGHNTVSWYQQALGQGPQFIFQYYREEENGRGNFPPRFSGLQFPNYSSELNVNALELDDSALYLCASSLDRSYGYTFGSGTRLTVV.